This T cell receptor beta chain originates from a study of T cell responses to AZD1222 COVID-19 vaccine. Produced via immunoSEQ multiplex PCR; TCRdb's table is partial and in-frame only. Of nearly 110,000 clones detected, 92% appear once; the ten largest clones hold roughly 9%. Looked up from germline, CDR1 is ENHRY and CDR2 is SYGVKD. Trimming removed 0 bases from V and 4 bases from J, with 7 bases in between. CDR3 length: 14 residues. The starting material was peripheral blood, obtained 28 days after the second AZD1222 dose. V and J are TRBV10-3 and TRBJ1-3; D remains ambiguous. The origin of this receptor is an adult who received the AZD1222 COVID-19 vaccine. The CDR3 loop is CAISESQIGNTIYF. CDR3 nucleotide sequence: TGTGCCATCAGTGAGTCCCAGATAGGAAACACCATATATTTT.